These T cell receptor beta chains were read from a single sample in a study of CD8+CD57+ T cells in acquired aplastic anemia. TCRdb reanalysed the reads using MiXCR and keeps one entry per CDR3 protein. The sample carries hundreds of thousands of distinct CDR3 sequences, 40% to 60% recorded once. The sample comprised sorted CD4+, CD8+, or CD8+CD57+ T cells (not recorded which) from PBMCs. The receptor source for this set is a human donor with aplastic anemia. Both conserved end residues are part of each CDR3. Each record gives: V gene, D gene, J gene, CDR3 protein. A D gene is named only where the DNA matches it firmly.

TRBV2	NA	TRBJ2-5	CASSTRQETQYF
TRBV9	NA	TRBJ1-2	CASSVYEAYSGYTF
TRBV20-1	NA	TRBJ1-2	CSARFGAGDYGYTF
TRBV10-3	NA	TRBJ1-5	CASSTNSNQPQHF
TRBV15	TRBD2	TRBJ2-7	CATSSRTSGGAGYEQYF
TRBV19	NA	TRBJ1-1	CASITTGEAFF
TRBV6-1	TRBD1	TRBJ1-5	CASTATGGRQPQHF
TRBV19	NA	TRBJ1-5	CASSSTWDIRNQPQHF
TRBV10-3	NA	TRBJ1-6	CASTIRGGSNSPLHF
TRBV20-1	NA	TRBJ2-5	CSADGRETQYF
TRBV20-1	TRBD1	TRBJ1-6	CSAPTVQGVNSPLHF
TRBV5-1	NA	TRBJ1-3	CASSLGTVSSGNTIYF
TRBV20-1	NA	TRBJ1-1	CSARERVTEAFF
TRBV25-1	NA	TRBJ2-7	CASSEYKGVTYEQYF
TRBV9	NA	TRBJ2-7	CASSERDGYEQYF
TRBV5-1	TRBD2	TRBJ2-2	CASSPRGSGDTGELFF
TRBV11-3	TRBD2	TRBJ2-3	CASSRTSGDGAPDTQYF
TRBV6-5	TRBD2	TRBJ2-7	CASSYSTSGGPHYEQYF
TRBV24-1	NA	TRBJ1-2	CATSGPGASNYGYTF
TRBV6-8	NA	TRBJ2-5	CASSFGTQAETQYF
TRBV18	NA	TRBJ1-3	CASSHGDSGNTIYF
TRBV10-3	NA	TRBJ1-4	CAISESSEKLFF
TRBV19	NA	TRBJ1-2	CASSEGGTLHYGYTF
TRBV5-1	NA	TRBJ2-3	CASSLGDPTSTDTQYF
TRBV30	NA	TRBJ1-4	CVWSRGPVGEKLFF